The 21 T cell receptor beta chains in this list originate from one sample, sequenced in a study of T cells in Graves' hyperthyroidism and ophthalmopathy. Authors of the study amplified TCR beta CDR3 regions from RNA transcripts. The HTBI set primed first-round TCR CDR3 RT-PCR. TCRdb re-analysed the multiplex PCR reads in MiXCR, keeping a single row per CDR3 protein. The sample consists of a few hundred thousand distinct CDR3 sequences, more than 45% of them appearing once. The sample was peripheral blood or thyroid tissue (not recorded which). These receptors all come from a woman aged 18-35 years with Graves' hyperthyroidism.

The chain recombines TRBV11-1 with TRBJ1-3, with D maybe TRBD1 (5 bases). The ends were cut back, 0 bases at V and 14 bases at J, with 14 bases in the middle. The germline V gene encodes CDR1 SGHAT and CDR2 FQDESV (reference sequence). This CDR3 is 13 amino acids long. In DNA form, the CDR3 reads TGTGCCAGCAGCTTAGCCCCGGGACTAGCCGTATATTTT. This codes for CASSLAPGLAVYF.

V usage is TRBV5-5 and J usage is TRBJ2-4; D gene unclear. The CDR3 consists of 14 residues. Per germline, CDR1 SGHKS and CDR2 YYEKEE (reference sequence). V lost 2 bases and J lost 0, with 6 bases in between. Here the CDR3 DNA reads TGTGCCAGCAGCTTTCTGCTAGCCAAAAACATTCAGTACTTC. Protein: CASSFLLAKNIQYF. Filled out from reference TRBV5-5 and TRBJ2-4, the complete variable domain reads DAGVTQSPTHLIKTRGQQVTLRCSPISGHKSVSWYQQVLGQGPQFIFQYYEKEERGRGNFPDRFSARQFPNYSSELNVNALLLGDSALYLCASSFLLAKNIQYFGAGTRLSVL.

This CDR3 is CSQEGLYGYTF. CDR3 coding DNA: TGCAGCCAGGAGGGGCTCTATGGCTACACCTTC. The chain links TRBV29-1 to TRBJ1-2; weak D call: TRBD1 (5 bases). The germline gives CDR1 SQVTM, CDR2 ANQGSEA. The CDR3 runs 11 residues. Trimming took 8 bases from V and 4 from J, leaving 11 bases between them. Looking up the rest from reference TRBV29-1 and TRBJ1-2 gives the full variable domain: SAVISQKPSRDICQRGTSLTIQCQVDSQVTMMFWYRQQPGQSLTLIATANQGSEATYESGFVIDKFPISRPNLTFSTLTVSNMSPEDSSIYLCSQEGLYGYTFGSGTRLTVV.

V gene TRBV7-3 combines with J gene TRBJ1-2; 9 bases align to TRBD1. There are 14 residues in the CDR3. V lost 5 bases to trimming and J lost 7 bases; unmatched junction nucleotides: 8. Germline V CDR1 and CDR2: SGHTA, FQGTGA. Here the CDR3 DNA reads TGTGCCAGCAGCGCCAGGACAGGGGTTCTTGGCTACACCTTC. Translating gives CASSARTGVLGYTF.

The V gene is TRBV5-1, the J gene TRBJ1-5, with 9 bases aligning to TRBD1. Germline CDR1 reads SGHRS; CDR2 reads YFSETQ. J gave up 6 bases and V 3 bases, and 7 bases lay outside the gene matches. The CDR3 is 15 amino acids. CDR3 coding DNA: TGCGCCAGCAGCTCGGGACAGGGAGCGGGTCAGCCCCAGCATTTT. Translation: CASSSGQGAGQPQHF.

This clonotype was found many times. This chain links TRBV19 with TRBJ1-1; D is perhaps TRBD1 (5 bases). Trimming stripped 1 base from V and 4 bases from J, with 7 bases between. Germline CDR1 and CDR2: LNHDA and SQIVND (reference sequence). This CDR3 is 13 amino acids long. CDR3 DNA sequence: TGTGCCAGTAGTATAGCTGGGGGCACTGAAGCTTTCTTT. This codes for CASSIAGGTEAFF.

The rearrangement uses TRBV20-1 and TRBJ2-5; the match to TRBD2 covers 7 bases. The CDR3 spans 14 residues. Germline values: CDR1 DFQATT, CDR2 SNEGSKA (reference sequence). J lost 3 bases, V lost 5 bases, and 9 bases had no gene match. The CDR3 coding sequence is TGCAGTGCTGTCAGGGACCGGGGGGAAGAGACCCAGTACTTC. It specifies CSAVRDRGEETQYF.

V and J are TRBV25-1 and TRBJ2-7; either TRBD1 or TRBD2 may supply D (5 bases each). CDR1 and CDR2 (germline): MGHDK, SYGVNS. The CDR3 spans 18 residues. The germline V and J ends were trimmed by 4 bases and 3 bases, with 25 bases remaining between them. CDR3 coding DNA: TGTGCCAGCAGTGCCGCGAACCCCGGGACCCAGAATTACTACGAGCAGTACTTC. Amino acids: CASSAANPGTQNYYEQYF.

The chain joins TRBV7-9 to TRBJ1-6; D is unclear. This CDR3 spans 16 amino acids. The germline V and J ends were trimmed by 0 bases and 8 bases, with 14 bases remaining between them. CDR1 is SEHNR, CDR2 FQNEAQ, per germline (reference sequence). The CDR3 bases are TGTGCCAGCAGCTTAGCCCTTCTCTCCGGGGATTCACCCCTCCACTTT. Translating gives CASSLALLSGDSPLHF.

This clonotype was detected ten times or more. The J gene is TRBJ2-7, the V gene TRBV4-2, with 7 bases identical to TRBD1. Per germline, CDR1 LGHNA and CDR2 YNFKEQ. V shed 0 bases, J shed 3 bases, and the junction held 8 bases outside the gene matches. The CDR3 spans 16 residues. The CDR3: CASSQDQGDSDYEQYF. In nucleotides, the CDR3 is TGTGCCAGCAGCCAAGATCAAGGGGACAGCGACTACGAGCAGTACTTC.

The chain joins TRBV20-1 to TRBJ2-3; perhaps TRBD2 as D (5 bases). CDR3 size: 15 residues. V lost 0 bases, J lost 5 bases, and 15 bases lay in between. Looked up from germline, CDR1 is DFQATT and CDR2 is SNEGSKA (reference sequence). As DNA, the CDR3 is TGCAGTGCTAGAGAGCCCAGCGGAGCTGGAGATACGCAGTATTTT. This gives the protein CSAREPSGAGDTQYF.

The chain joins TRBV15 to TRBJ2-6; D remains ambiguous. Trimming took off 1 base at V and 1 base at J, with 5 bases between the two ends. Germline assignment: CDR1 LNHNV and CDR2 YYDKDF (reference sequence). This CDR3 region has 15 residues. The DNA for the CDR3 is TGTGCCACCAGCAGAGCACAATCTGGGGCCAACGTCCTGACTTTC. Its protein is CATSRAQSGANVLTF.

Points on this clonotype: A read error is possible here, since a much larger clone lies one base away. V gene TRBV19 combines with J gene TRBJ1-2, with 7 positions matching TRBD1. Per germline, CDR1 LNHDA and CDR2 SQIVND (reference sequence). The CDR3 spans 17 residues. CDR3 sequence reads: CASSIITPQGMIYGCTF. The DNA for the CDR3 is TGTGCCAGTAGTATAATAACCCCACAGGGGATGATTTATGGCTGCACCTTC.

Concerning this clonotype: A much bigger clone sits one base away, suggesting this may be a read error. The chain links TRBV4-2 to TRBJ2-7, with TRBD1 matching 9 bases. The J call may not be correct, given that the DNA end is closer to TRBJ2-1. CDR3 size: 15 residues. From germline, CDR1 is LGHNA and CDR2 YNFKEQ. The CDR3 is CASSQKQGASYEQFF. The DNA of the CDR3 is TGTGCCAGCAGCCAAAAACAGGGGGCTTCGTACGAGCAGTTCTTC.

This clonotype was picked up many times. The chain has TRBV4-1 and TRBJ2-7; D may be TRBD1 (6 bases). The V gene's germline CDR1 is MGHRA and CDR2 YSYEKL. The CDR3 is 14 residues long. V was clipped by 2 bases and J by 5 bases, with 13 bases between them. The CDR3 loop reads CASSQLDRYHEQYF. The CDR3 DNA follows: TGCGCCAGCAGCCAATTAGACAGGTACCACGAGCAGTACTTC.

This clonotype was counted between two and nine times. The chain uses TRBV11-2 and TRBJ1-5; TRBD1 is a possible D gene (5 bases). This CDR3 is 16 amino acids long. The germline V gene has CDR1 SGHAT and CDR2 FQNNGV. The V end was cut by 5 bases, the J end by 11 bases, with 25 bases between. The CDR3 region has the DNA TGTGCCAGCAGCCCCGGGACTAGCGGGAGGGAAGAGACCCAGCATTTT. Its protein product is CASSPGTSGREETQHF. Full variable domain (rest looked up from reference TRBV11-2 and TRBJ1-5): EAGVAQSPRYKIIEKRQSVAFWCNPISGHATLYWYQQILGQGPKLLIQFQNNGVVDDSQLPKDRFSAERLKGVDSTLKIQPAKLEDSAVYLCASSPGTSGREETQHFGDGTRLSIL.

The table lists this clonotype with a few counts. The rearrangement uses TRBV2 and TRBJ1-5; D ambiguous. This CDR3 has 16 residues. Trimming pared 8 bases from V and 1 base from J, leaving 18 bases between. Germline CDR1 and CDR2: SNHLY and FYNNEI. CDR3 in DNA: TGTGCCAGCTCACCAAAGGGAACAGCAAGCAATCAGCCCCAGCATTTT. It is translated as CASSPKGTASNQPQHF.

The table lists this clonotype with a count of one. The V gene is TRBV7-3, the J gene TRBJ2-3, with D unclear. The CDR3 runs 14 residues. Trimming removed 1 base from V and 6 bases from J, with 11 bases in between. Germline values: CDR1 SGHTA, CDR2 FQGTGA. The CDR3 reads CASSLSPGVDTQYF. CDR3 sequence (DNA): TGTGCCAGCAGCTTAAGTCCAGGCGTCGATACGCAGTATTTT.

This clonotype was observed many times. This sequence joins TRBV4-3 and TRBJ2-7, with unresolved D. This CDR3 comprises 15 residues. The germline gives CDR1 LGHNA, CDR2 YSLEER. With 0 bases removed from V and 2 bases from J, the gap between germline ends came to 11 bases. The CDR3: CASSQDPDPTYEQYF. In DNA, the CDR3 is TGCGCCAGCAGCCAAGATCCGGATCCAACCTACGAGCAGTACTTC.

The chain employs TRBV10-2 and TRBJ2-2, with 8 bases that match TRBD2. The CDR3 length is 12 residues. Germline V gene data show CDR1 as WSHSY and CDR2 as SAAADI. J was trimmed by 7 bases and V by 8 bases; bases with no gene match: 3. The CDR3 spells CASHGTSGELFF. The DNA of the CDR3 is TGCGCCAGCCACGGGACTAGCGGGGAGCTGTTTTTT.

This clonotype was seen repeatedly, ten times or more. The chain links TRBV4-2 to TRBJ2-2; D perhaps matches TRBD1 (6 bases). The ends were cut back, 1 base at V and 0 bases at J, with 6 bases in the middle. This CDR3 is built from 15 residues. Germline CDR1 and CDR2: LGHNA and YNFKEQ. The CDR3 DNA reads TGTGCCAGCAGCCAAGGGACAGCGAACACCGGGGAGCTGTTTTTT. Protein sequence: CASSQGTANTGELFF.